The TCR beta chain under discussion was sequenced for a study of Ad26.COV2.S vaccination and SARS-CoV-2 variants. Here immunoSEQ multiplex PCR was the method, and the copy in TCRdb shows in-frame clones only, minus some. The sample carries 200,000 to 250,000 clones, 85% to 90% recorded once. CDR3 length equals 13 residues. Trimming removed 7 bases at V and 2 bases at J, with 12 bases between. The germline gives CDR1 MNHEY, CDR2 SVGAGI. The treatment denotes: some 20 received Ad26.COV2.S at low or high dose, single or two shots; about 5 received placebo; per-sample allocation not given. Sampling was performed 63 days after the first vaccine or placebo injection. An Ad26 vector that expressed Wuhan-strain SARS-CoV-2 spike constituted the vaccine.

The TCR was taken from a person between 18 and 65 years old who received the Ad26.COV2.S COVID-19 vaccine or a placebo. The chain employs TRBV6-5 and TRBJ2-7; no clear D. The material sequenced was peripheral blood, taken in a trial of Ad26.COV2.S vaccine versus placebo. The CDR3 sequence is CASNLNGAYEQYF. The CDR3 DNA follows: TGTGCCAGCAACCTCAATGGAGCCTACGAGCAGTACTTC.